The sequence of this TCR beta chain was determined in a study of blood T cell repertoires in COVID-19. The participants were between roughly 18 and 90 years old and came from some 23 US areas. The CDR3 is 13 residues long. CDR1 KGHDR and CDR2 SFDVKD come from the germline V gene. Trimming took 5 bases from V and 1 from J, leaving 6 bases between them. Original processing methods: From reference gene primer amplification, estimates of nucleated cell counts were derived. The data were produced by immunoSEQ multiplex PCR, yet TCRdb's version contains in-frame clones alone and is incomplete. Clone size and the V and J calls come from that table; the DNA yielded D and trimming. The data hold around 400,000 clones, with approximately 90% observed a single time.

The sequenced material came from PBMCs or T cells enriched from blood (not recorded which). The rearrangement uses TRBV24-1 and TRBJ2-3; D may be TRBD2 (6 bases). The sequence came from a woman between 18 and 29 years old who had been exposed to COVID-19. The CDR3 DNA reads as TGTGCCACCAGTGCGGGAGGCACAGATACGCAGTATTTT. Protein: CATSAGGTDTQYF.